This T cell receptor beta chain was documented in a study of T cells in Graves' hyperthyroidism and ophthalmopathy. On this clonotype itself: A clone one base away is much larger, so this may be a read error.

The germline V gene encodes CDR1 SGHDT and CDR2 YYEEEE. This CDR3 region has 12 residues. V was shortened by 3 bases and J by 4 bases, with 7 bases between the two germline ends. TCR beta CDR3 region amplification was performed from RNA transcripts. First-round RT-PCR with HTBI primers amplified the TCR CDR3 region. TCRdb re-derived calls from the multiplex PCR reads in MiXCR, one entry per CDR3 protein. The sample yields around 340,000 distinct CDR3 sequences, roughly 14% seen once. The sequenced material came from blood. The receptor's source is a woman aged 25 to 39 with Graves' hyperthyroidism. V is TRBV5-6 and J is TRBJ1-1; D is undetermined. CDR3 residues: CASSYRPTEAFF. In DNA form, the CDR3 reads TGTGCCAGCAGCTACAGACCCACTGAAGCTTTCTTT. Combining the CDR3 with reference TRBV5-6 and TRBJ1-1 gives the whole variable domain DAGVTQSPTHLIKTRGQQVTLRCSPKSGHDTVSWYQQALGQGPQFIFQYYEEEERQRGNFPDRFSGHQFPNYSSELNVNALLLGDSALYLCASSYRPTEAFFGQGTRLTVV.